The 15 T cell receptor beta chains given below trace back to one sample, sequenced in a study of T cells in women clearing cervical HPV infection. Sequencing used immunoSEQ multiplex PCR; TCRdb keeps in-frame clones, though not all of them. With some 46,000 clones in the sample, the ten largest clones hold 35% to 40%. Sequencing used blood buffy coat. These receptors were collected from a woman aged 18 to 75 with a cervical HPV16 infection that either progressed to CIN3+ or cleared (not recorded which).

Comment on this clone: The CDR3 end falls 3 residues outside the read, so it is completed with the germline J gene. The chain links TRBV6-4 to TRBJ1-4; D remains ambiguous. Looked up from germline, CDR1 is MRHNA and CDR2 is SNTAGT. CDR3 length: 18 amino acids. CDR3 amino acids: CASSDVPVGSSYNSPLFF. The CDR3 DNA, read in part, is TGTGCCAGCAGTGACGTACCGGTGGGCAGCTCCTATAATTCACCA.

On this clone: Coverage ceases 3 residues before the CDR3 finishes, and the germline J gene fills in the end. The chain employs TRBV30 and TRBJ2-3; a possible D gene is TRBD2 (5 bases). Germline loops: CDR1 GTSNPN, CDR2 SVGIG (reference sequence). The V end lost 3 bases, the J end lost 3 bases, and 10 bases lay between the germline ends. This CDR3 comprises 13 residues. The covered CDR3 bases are TGTGCCTGGAGAGGTAGAGGGACAGATACG. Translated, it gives CAWRGRGTDT. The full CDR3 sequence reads CAWRGRGTDTQYF.

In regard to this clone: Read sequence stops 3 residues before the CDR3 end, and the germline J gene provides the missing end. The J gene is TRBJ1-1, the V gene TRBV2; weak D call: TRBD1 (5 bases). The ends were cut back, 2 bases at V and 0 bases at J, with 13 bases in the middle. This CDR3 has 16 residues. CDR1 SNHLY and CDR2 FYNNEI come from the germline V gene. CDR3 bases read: TGTGCCAGCAGTGAAAGGGGTAGGGGATTGAACACTGAA. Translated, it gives CASSERGRGLNTE. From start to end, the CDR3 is CASSERGRGLNTEAFF. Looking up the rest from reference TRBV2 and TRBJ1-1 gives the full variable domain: EPEVTQTPSHQVTQMGQEVILRCVPISNHLYFYWYRQILGQKVEFLVSFYNNEISEKSEIFDDQFSVERPDGSNFTLKIRSTKLEDSAMYFCASSERGRGLNTEAFFGQGTRLTVV.

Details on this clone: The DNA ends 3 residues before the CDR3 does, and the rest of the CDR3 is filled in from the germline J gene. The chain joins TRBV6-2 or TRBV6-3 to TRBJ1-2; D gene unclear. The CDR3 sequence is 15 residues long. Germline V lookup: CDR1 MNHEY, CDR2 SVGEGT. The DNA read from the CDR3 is TGTGCCAGCAGTTACTCGCAGACTCTCGAGCGGGGC. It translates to CASSYSQTLERG. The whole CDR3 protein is CASSYSQTLERGYTF.

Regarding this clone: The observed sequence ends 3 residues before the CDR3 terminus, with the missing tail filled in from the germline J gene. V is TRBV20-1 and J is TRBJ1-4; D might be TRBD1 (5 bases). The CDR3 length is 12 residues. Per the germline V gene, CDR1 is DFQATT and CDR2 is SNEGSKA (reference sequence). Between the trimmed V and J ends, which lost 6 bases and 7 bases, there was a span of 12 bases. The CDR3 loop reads CSAQGGGEKLFF. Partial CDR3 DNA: TGCAGTGCCCAGGGTGGCGGTGAAAAA.

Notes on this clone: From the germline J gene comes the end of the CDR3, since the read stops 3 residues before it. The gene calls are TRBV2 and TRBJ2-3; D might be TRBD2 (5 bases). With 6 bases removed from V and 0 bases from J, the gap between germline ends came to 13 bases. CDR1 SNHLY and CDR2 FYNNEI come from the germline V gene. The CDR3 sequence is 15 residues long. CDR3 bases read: TGTGCCAGCAGCGCCCCTAGCATTAGCACAGATACG. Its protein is CASSAPSISTDT. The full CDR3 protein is CASSAPSISTDTQYF.

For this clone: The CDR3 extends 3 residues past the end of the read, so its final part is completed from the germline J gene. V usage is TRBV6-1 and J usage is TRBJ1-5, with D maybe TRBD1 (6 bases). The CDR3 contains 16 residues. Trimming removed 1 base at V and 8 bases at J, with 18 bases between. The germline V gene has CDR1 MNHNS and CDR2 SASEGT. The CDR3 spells CASSEEGVGGIKPQHF. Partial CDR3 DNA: TGTGCCAGCAGTGAAGAGGGGGTTGGGGGAATCAAGCCC.

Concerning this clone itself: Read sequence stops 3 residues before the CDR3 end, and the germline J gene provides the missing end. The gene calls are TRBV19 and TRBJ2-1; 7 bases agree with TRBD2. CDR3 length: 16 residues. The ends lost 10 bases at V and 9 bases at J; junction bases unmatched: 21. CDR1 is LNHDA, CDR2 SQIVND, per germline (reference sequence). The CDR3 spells CATQINAAGVKTEQFF. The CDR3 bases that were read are TGTGCCACCCAAATCAACGCGGCGGGAGTAAAGACTGAG.

CDR3 bases read: TGTGCCAGCTCACTGGGGACAGGCAATGAG. Its translation is CASSLGTGNE. The full CDR3 protein reads CASSLGTGNEQFF. The V gene is TRBV18, the J gene TRBJ2-1; 8 positions match TRBD1. The DNA ends 3 residues before the CDR3 does, and the rest of the CDR3 is filled in from the germline J gene. Germline-derived CDR1 and CDR2 are KGHSH and LQKENI. With V trimmed by 4 bases and J by 6 bases, 2 bases remained unmatched. The CDR3 has 13 residues.

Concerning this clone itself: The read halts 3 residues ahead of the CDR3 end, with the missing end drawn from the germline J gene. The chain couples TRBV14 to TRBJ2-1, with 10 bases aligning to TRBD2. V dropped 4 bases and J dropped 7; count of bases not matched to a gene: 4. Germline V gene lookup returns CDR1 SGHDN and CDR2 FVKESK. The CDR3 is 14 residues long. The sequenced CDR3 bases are TGTGCCAGCAGCCCGCTAGCGGGAGTGAATGAG. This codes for CASSPLAGVNE. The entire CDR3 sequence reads CASSPLAGVNEQFF.

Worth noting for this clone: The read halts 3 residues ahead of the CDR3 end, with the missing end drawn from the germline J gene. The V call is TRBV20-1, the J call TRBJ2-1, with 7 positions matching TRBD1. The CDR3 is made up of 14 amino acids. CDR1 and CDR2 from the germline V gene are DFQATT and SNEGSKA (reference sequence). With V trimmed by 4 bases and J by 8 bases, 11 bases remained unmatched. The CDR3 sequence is CSATETGLRDEQFF. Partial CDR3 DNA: TGCAGTGCTACTGAGACAGGGTTGAGGGATGAG.

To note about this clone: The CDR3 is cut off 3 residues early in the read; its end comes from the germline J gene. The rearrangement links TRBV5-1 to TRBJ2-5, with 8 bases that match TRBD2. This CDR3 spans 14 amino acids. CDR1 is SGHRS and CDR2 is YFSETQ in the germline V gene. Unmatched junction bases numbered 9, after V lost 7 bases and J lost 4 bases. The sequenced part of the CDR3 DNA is TGCGCCAGCGGGGCTAGCGGGTTCTCAGAGACC. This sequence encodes CASGASGFSET. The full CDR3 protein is CASGASGFSETQYF.

The chain's CDR3 is CASSLASTDTQYF. The covered CDR3 bases are TGTGCCAGCAGCTTAGCGAGCACAGATACG. The chain combines TRBV5-4 with TRBJ2-3; no clear D gene. The read is 3 residues too short to cover the CDR3 end, so that end is filled in from the germline J gene. From germline, CDR1 is SGHNT and CDR2 YYREEE (reference sequence). V gave up 2 bases and J gave up 0 bases, with 4 bases separating them. The CDR3 extends over 13 amino acids.

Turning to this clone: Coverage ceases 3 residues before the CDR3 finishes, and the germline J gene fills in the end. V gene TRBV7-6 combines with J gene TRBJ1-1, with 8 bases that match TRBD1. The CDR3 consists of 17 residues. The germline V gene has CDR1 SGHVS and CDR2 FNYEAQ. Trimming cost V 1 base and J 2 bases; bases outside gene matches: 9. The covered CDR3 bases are TGTGCCAGCAGCTTAGAAGTAGAAACAGGGGGAAACACTGAA. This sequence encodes CASSLEVETGGNTE. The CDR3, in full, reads CASSLEVETGGNTEAFF.

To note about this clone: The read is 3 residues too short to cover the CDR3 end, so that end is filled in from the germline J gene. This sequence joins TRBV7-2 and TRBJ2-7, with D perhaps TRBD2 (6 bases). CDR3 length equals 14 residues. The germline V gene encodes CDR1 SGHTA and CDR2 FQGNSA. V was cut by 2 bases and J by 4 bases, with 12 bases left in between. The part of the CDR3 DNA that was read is TGTGCCAGCAGCTTAACGGGGACTCTTTACGAG. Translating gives CASSLTGTLYE. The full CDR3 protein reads CASSLTGTLYEQYF.